One sample yielded the 6 T cell receptor beta chains listed below, sequenced in a study of blood T cell repertoires in COVID-19. Some clones are missing from TCRdb's copy, which holds only in-frame ones; the method was immunoSEQ multiplex PCR. This table holds 140,000 to 150,000 clones, 85% to 90% found once. The sequencing input was peripheral blood. These receptors originate from a woman aged 60 to 75 with active COVID-19.

The chain is built from TRBV10-3 and TRBJ1-1; weak D call: TRBD1 (5 bases). V lost 5 bases and J lost 1, with 11 bases in between. CDR1 ENHRY and CDR2 SYGVKD come from the germline V gene. The CDR3 has 14 amino acids. The CDR3 bases are TGTGCCATCAGTTCACTGGACACGAACACTGAAGCTTTCTTT. Translating gives CAISSLDTNTEAFF.

The chain uses TRBV5-4 and TRBJ2-7, with 10 bases identical to TRBD2. Germline V gene data show CDR1 as SGHNT and CDR2 as YYREEE (reference sequence). CDR3 length equals 17 residues. With V trimmed by 0 bases and J by 2 bases, 8 bases remained unmatched. The CDR3 here is CASSLARLAGVTYEQYF. For the CDR3, the DNA is TGTGCCAGCAGCTTGGCCCGGCTAGCGGGAGTAACCTACGAGCAGTACTTC.

This chain joins TRBV6-5 and TRBJ1-4; no clear D. Trimming shortened V by 5 bases and J by 3 bases, and 13 bases separated the two germline ends. This CDR3 has 15 amino acids. The germline V gene has CDR1 MNHEY and CDR2 SVGAGI. CDR3 DNA sequence: TGTGCCAGCAGTCCTGGGAGGGCGGCTAATGAAAAACTGTTTTTT. Translated: CASSPGRAANEKLFF.

The rearrangement uses TRBV19 and TRBJ2-5; 9 positions agree with TRBD2. Germline V gene data show CDR1 as LNHDA and CDR2 as SQIVND (reference sequence). The CDR3 covers 15 residues. The ends lost 5 bases at V and 4 bases at J; junction bases unmatched: 8. DNA of the CDR3: TGTGCCAGTAGTCGGGCTAGCGGGATTGGAGAGACCCAGTACTTC. It translates to CASSRASGIGETQYF. The variable domain in full, with the rest retrieved from reference TRBV19 and TRBJ2-5, is DGGITQSPKYLFRKEGQNVTLSCEQNLNHDAMYWYRQDPGQGLRLIYYSQIVNDFQKGDIAEGYSVSREKKESFPLTVTSAQKNPTAFYLCASSRASGIGETQYFGPGTRLLVL.

The chain combines TRBV28 with TRBJ2-2, with 11 nucleotides matching TRBD2. This CDR3 contains 15 residues. Germline V gene lookup returns CDR1 MDHEN and CDR2 SYDVKM. The V segment lost 7 bases and the J segment 1 base; nucleotides outside the gene matches: 2. The CDR3 nucleotides are TGTGCCAGCACCCTAGCGGGAGGGAACACCGGGGAGCTGTTTTTT. Translated: CASTLAGGNTGELFF. The whole variable domain, remainder taken from reference TRBV28 and TRBJ2-2, is DVKVTQSSRYLVKRTGEKVFLECVQDMDHENMFWYRQDPGLGLRLIYFSYDVKMKEKGDIPEGYSVSREKKERFSLILESASTNQTSMYLCASTLAGGNTGELFFGEGSRLTVL.

V gene TRBV6-6 combines with J gene TRBJ2-4; D uncertain. The CDR3 extends over 16 amino acids. V lost 2 bases and J 0 bases, leaving 11 bases between the germline ends. Germline V gene data show CDR1 as MNHNY and CDR2 as SVGAGI (reference sequence). The CDR3 protein is CASSYGQLLAKNIQYF. Written as DNA, the CDR3 is TGTGCCAGCAGTTACGGGCAGCTCCTAGCCAAAAACATTCAGTACTTC.